These T cell receptor beta chains were read from a single sample in a study of blood T cell repertoires in COVID-19. Repertoires were generated with immunoSEQ multiplex PCR, while TCRdb's copy carries only in-frame clones and drops some. The table includes fewer than 110,000 clones, around nine tenths detected once. Sequencing used peripheral blood. These receptors all come from a woman in her 30s with acute or convalescent COVID-19. The CDR3 runs from the conserved cysteine through the conserved F or W. Fields, in order: D gene, clone size, V gene, J gene, CDR3 DNA, CDR3 protein. The D gene is left open where the match is weak. Some rows mark clone size as missing; the rest say once, few, many or name a class of expanded clone.

.	once	TRBV19	TRBJ1-2	TGTGCCAGTATGGGAGGAAGAAACTATGGCTACACCTTC	CASMGGRNYGYTF
TRBD2	medium-sized	TRBV19	TRBJ2-6	TGTGCCAGTAGCCGACTAGCTGCTGGGGCCAACGTCCTGACTTTC	CASSRLAAGANVLTF
TRBD1	.	TRBV5-4	TRBJ1-1	TGTGCCAGCAGCTTGGGGACAGGGTATGTCACTGAAGCTTTCTTT	CASSLGTGYVTEAFF
.	once	TRBV3-1/TRBV3-2	TRBJ2-3	TGTGCCAGCAGTAACTTCTGGGGGGGCACAGATACGCAGTATTTT	CASSNFWGGTDTQYF
TRBD1	.	TRBV10-3	TRBJ2-3	TGTGCCATCAGTGAGCCGGGACAGGGGGCAGATACGCAGTATTTT	CAISEPGQGADTQYF
.	.	TRBV6-5	TRBJ2-7	TGTGCCAGCAGCGACACACTCTCCTACGAGCAGTACTTC	CASSDTLSYEQYF
TRBD1	.	TRBV18	TRBJ1-5	TGTGCCAGCTTTTTTCAAACGGGACAGGGGAACTTCCCTAATCAGCCCCAGCATTTT	CASFFQTGQGNFPNQPQHF
TRBD2	.	TRBV27	TRBJ2-3	TGTGCCAGCAGTTTATCGGTAGCGGGGGGCACAGATACGCAGTATTTT	CASSLSVAGGTDTQYF
TRBD1	once	TRBV5-1	TRBJ1-6	TGCGCCAGCCGCACGACAGGGGTTAATTCACCCCTCCACTTT	CASRTTGVNSPLHF
.	.	TRBV4-1	TRBJ1-1	TGCGCCAGCAGCCAAGGCAGAACTACAAACACTGAAGCTTTCTTT	CASSQGRTTNTEAFF
.	.	TRBV5-1	TRBJ2-1	TGCGCCAGCAGCTTGGAAGGGGTCCCCTCCTACAATGAGCAGTTCTTC	CASSLEGVPSYNEQFF